What follows are 20 T cell receptor beta chains derived from one specimen sequenced in a study of blood T cell repertoires in COVID-19. Clones were read by immunoSEQ multiplex PCR, and TCRdb kept only the in-frame ones, dropping some. The table lists 250,000 or so clones, approximately 88% of them singletons. The sample comprised PBMCs or T cells enriched from blood (not recorded which). The receptors shown here come from a woman aged 40 to 49 who had been exposed to COVID-19.

The CDR3 reads CASSLEGQVSGQPQHF. CDR3 DNA: TGTGCCAGCAGCTTAGAGGGACAAGTCTCCGGTCAGCCCCAGCATTTT. The genes are TRBV7-8 and TRBJ1-5; D might be TRBD1 (6 bases). There are 16 residues in the CDR3. Germline CDR1 is SGHVS and CDR2 is FQNEAQ. The V gene lost 1 base and the J gene lost 6 bases, with 16 bases spanning the gap.

V gene TRBV21-1 combines with J gene TRBJ1-3; TRBD1 is the table's D call, not checked against the DNA. TRBV21-1 is classified as a pseudogene. The CDR3 covers 17 residues. The CDR3 here is CASSKKGGDRARYTIYF. The CDR3 DNA reads TGTGCCAGCAGCAAAAAGGGAGGGGACAGGGCAAGGTACACCATATATTTT.

The rearrangement uses TRBV7-3 and TRBJ1-1; 8 bases are shared with TRBD1. Per the germline V gene, CDR1 is SGHTA and CDR2 is FQGTGA. This CDR3 comprises 15 residues. J gave up 5 bases and V 1 base, and 6 bases lay outside the gene matches. The CDR3 nucleotides read TGTGCCAGCAGCTTAAATGCAGGGGGCCGGACTGAAGCTTTCTTT. Residues: CASSLNAGGRTEAFF.

In this sample, this clone turned up once. The V call is TRBV6-5, the J call TRBJ2-7, with D perhaps TRBD1 (7 bases). Trimming took 2 bases from V and 1 from J, leaving 12 bases between them. Germline-derived CDR1 and CDR2 are MNHEY and SVGAGI. The CDR3 spans 15 residues. The CDR3 DNA reads TGTGCCAGCAGTTACGGGGCAGGGGGGTCCTACGAGCAGTACTTC. Translated: CASSYGAGGSYEQYF.

For this clone: The junction departs from germline at one end; a sequencing error may be responsible. This chain joins TRBV5-1 and TRBJ2-3, with a tentative D call TRBD2 (7 bases). Germline V lookup: CDR1 SGHRS, CDR2 YFSETQ. The CDR3 spans 15 residues. The CDR3 DNA follows: TGTGCCAGCAGCCCCGGGGGGCTAGCGGCAGATACGCAGTATTTT. Translation gives CASSPGGLAADTQYF.

This rearrangement joins TRBV10-3 to TRBJ2-1; 11 nucleotides agree with TRBD2. In germline, CDR1 is ENHRY, CDR2 SYGVKD. With 5 bases clipped from V and 7 bases from J, the junction kept 7 bases outside the gene matches. The CDR3 has 15 residues. DNA for the CDR3: TGTGCCATCAGTAAAACTAGCGGGAGTCCGAATGAGCAGTTCTTC. It yields the protein CAISKTSGSPNEQFF.

This chain uses TRBV6-4 with TRBJ1-5; TRBD1 might be the D (5 bases). Trimming removed 6 bases from V and 4 bases from J, with 10 bases in between. The germline gives CDR1 MRHNA, CDR2 SNTAGT. CDR3 length: 13 residues. The CDR3 is CASSRDLNQPQHF. The CDR3 DNA sequence: TGTGCCAGCAGCAGGGATTTGAATCAGCCCCAGCATTTT.

This clone was recorded only once. The V call is TRBV19, the J call TRBJ1-1, with TRBD1 matching over 7 bases. Germline lookup yields CDR1 LNHDA and CDR2 SQIVND (reference sequence). The CDR3 totals 15 residues. V lost 3 bases to trimming and J lost 2 bases; unmatched junction nucleotides: 6. CDR3: CASSIPGTANTEAFF. The CDR3 DNA reads TGTGCCAGTAGTATCCCCGGGACAGCCAACACTGAAGCTTTCTTT. Complete variable domain (other parts from reference TRBV19 and TRBJ1-1): DGGITQSPKYLFRKEGQNVTLSCEQNLNHDAMYWYRQDPGQGLRLIYYSQIVNDFQKGDIAEGYSVSREKKESFPLTVTSAQKNPTAFYLCASSIPGTANTEAFFGQGTRLTVV.

This rearrangement joins TRBV30 to TRBJ2-3; the D gene is possibly TRBD1 (6 bases). There are 13 residues in the CDR3. V was clipped by 8 bases and J by 6 bases, with 18 bases between them. Looked up from germline, CDR1 is GTSNPN and CDR2 is SVGIG (reference sequence). This CDR3 is CAGRGSLVDTQYF. Here the CDR3 DNA reads TGTGCCGGAAGGGGGTCCCTAGTTGATACGCAGTATTTT.

The V and J genes are TRBV25-1 and TRBJ2-7; TRBD2 is a possible D gene (7 bases). Between the trimmed V and J ends, which lost 2 bases and 6 bases, there was a span of 11 bases. CDR3 length equals 13 residues. Per the germline V gene, CDR1 is MGHDK and CDR2 is SYGVNS. The DNA for the CDR3 is TGTGCCAGCAGTGAAGGGGGGGCTTTCGAGCAGTACTTC. It specifies CASSEGGAFEQYF.

This chain links TRBV6-5 with TRBJ1-1, with D possibly being TRBD1 (5 bases). CDR3 length equals 14 residues. Trimming shortened V by 3 bases and J by 1 base, and 9 bases separated the two germline ends. Germline loops: CDR1 MNHEY, CDR2 SVGAGI. The DNA of the CDR3 is TGTGCCAGCAGTTATGGAGGGGAGAACACTGAAGCTTTCTTT. It is translated as CASSYGGENTEAFF.

The chain combines TRBV5-4 with TRBJ1-6, with no clear D. The CDR3 length is 14 residues. Trimming took 0 bases from V and 13 from J, leaving 14 bases between them. Germline V gene lookup returns CDR1 SGHNT and CDR2 YYREEE (reference sequence). The CDR3 coding sequence is TGTGCCAGCAGCTTGGAGCGGCAGGCTGTCCCCCTCCACTTT. It encodes CASSLERQAVPLHF. The full variable domain, its missing parts supplied by reference TRBV5-4 and TRBJ1-6, is ETGVTQSPTHLIKTRGQQVTLRCSSQSGHNTVSWYQQALGQGPQFIFQYYREEENGRGNFPPRFSGLQFPNYSSELNVNALELDDSALYLCASSLERQAVPLHFGNGTRLTVT.

This chain joins TRBV7-9 and TRBJ2-2; D might be TRBD2 (5 bases). The germline V gene encodes CDR1 SEHNR and CDR2 FQNEAQ (reference sequence). The V end was cut by 7 bases, the J end by 5 bases, with 14 bases between. The CDR3 is made up of 14 amino acids. In DNA, the CDR3 is TGTGCCAGCATCGGGGTTATCGGGACCGGGGAGCTGTTTTTT. Its protein is CASIGVIGTGELFF.

V and J are TRBV29-1 and TRBJ1-4; 8 bases agree with TRBD1. Per the germline V gene, CDR1 is SQVTM and CDR2 is ANQGSEA. V trimming: 1 base; J trimming: 10 bases; junction bases outside the gene matches: 5. CDR3 length: 13 amino acids. CDR3 protein: CSVEVSGGGKLFF. The CDR3 DNA sequence: TGCAGCGTTGAAGTGTCAGGGGGCGGAAAACTGTTTTTT.

The chain recombines TRBV3-1 (or the pseudogene TRBV3-2) with TRBJ1-2; 8 bases agree with TRBD1. The ends lost 5 bases at V and 6 bases at J; junction bases unmatched: 14. Germline CDR1 is LGHDT and CDR2 is YNNKEL (reference sequence). The CDR3 is 16 amino acids. The DNA for the CDR3 is TGTGCCAGCAGCTTAGGAGGGGTGGACAGGGTAAATGGCTACACCTTC. Residues: CASSLGGVDRVNGYTF.

CDR3 in amino acids: CASSQTGLEETQYF. CDR3 coding DNA: TGTGCCAGCAGCCAAACAGGACTAGAGGAGACCCAGTACTTC. The J gene is TRBJ2-5, the V gene TRBV3-1 (or the pseudogene TRBV3-2); TRBD2 matches at 7 bases. The germline gives CDR1 LGHDT, CDR2 YNNKEL (reference sequence). After removal of 2 bases from V and 5 bases from J, the junction contained 5 bases not matched to a gene. The length of the CDR3 is 14 residues.

The V and J genes are TRBV9 and TRBJ2-5; possible D gene TRBD1, 5 bases. V shed 0 bases and J shed 3 bases, with 9 bases lying between them. Germline CDR1 reads SGDLS; CDR2 reads YYNGEE. The CDR3 has 14 amino acids. In DNA form, the CDR3 reads TGTGCCAGCAGCGTAGATGGCAGGGAAGAGACCCAGTACTTC. As protein: CASSVDGREETQYF.

V and J are TRBV11-3 and TRBJ2-3, with 8 bases identical to TRBD1. The CDR3 loop spans 14 amino acids. Trimming at V came to 5 bases and at J to 0 bases, leaving 1 base not matched to a gene. Per germline, CDR1 SGHNT and CDR2 YENEEA. The CDR3 DNA reads as TGTGCCAGCAGCCGACAGGGGAGCACAGATACGCAGTATTTT. This gives the protein CASSRQGSTDTQYF.

This sequence joins TRBV19 and TRBJ1-2, with TRBD1 matching 7 bases. V trimming: 6 bases; J trimming: 0 bases; junction bases outside the gene matches: 4. This CDR3 is 14 amino acids long. Looked up from germline, CDR1 is LNHDA and CDR2 is SQIVND (reference sequence). The CDR3 reads CASSRGQTNYGYTF. CDR3 DNA sequence: TGTGCCAGTAGCCGGGGACAGACTAACTATGGCTACACCTTC.

The chain employs TRBV9 and TRBJ2-2; D not resolved. Per germline, CDR1 SGDLS and CDR2 YYNGEE. V lost 0 bases to trimming and J lost 5 bases, with 11 bases between them. The CDR3 has 15 amino acids. The CDR3 protein is CASSVAPFLTGELFF. CDR3 nucleotide sequence: TGTGCCAGCAGCGTAGCCCCCTTCTTAACCGGGGAGCTGTTTTTT.